Each of the 6 T cell receptor beta chains below was sequenced from the same sample in a study of T cell responses to AZD1222 COVID-19 vaccine. Only in-frame clones appear in the TCRdb table, and some are missing; sequencing was by immunoSEQ multiplex PCR. The sample lists 50,000 to 55,000 clones, around 85% occurring once. The source was peripheral blood, collected on day 0 of AZD1222 vaccination. The receptors shown here come from an adult in good health.

The V and J genes are TRBV24-1 and TRBJ1-5, with TRBD1 matching 12 bases. The CDR3 totals 15 residues. Germline values: CDR1 KGHDR, CDR2 SFDVKD. The V and J ends lost 5 bases and 6 bases, in that order; junction bases with no gene match: 4. CDR3 in amino acids: CATSVGQGAGQPQHF. The CDR3, as DNA: TGTGCCACCAGTGTGGGACAGGGGGCTGGTCAGCCCCAGCATTTT.

This chain links TRBV5-6 with TRBJ2-2; possibly TRBD1 or TRBD2 for D (6 bases each). The germline V gene encodes CDR1 SGHDT and CDR2 YYEEEE. The CDR3 loop spans 16 amino acids. V lost 2 bases to trimming and J lost 6 bases, with 17 bases between them. The CDR3 loop reads CASSFRRTGRPGELFF. The CDR3 DNA is TGTGCCAGCAGCTTCAGGCGCACAGGGAGGCCCGGGGAGCTGTTTTTT.

This clone was recorded only once. The chain has TRBV2 and TRBJ2-7; no firm D call. Germline V gene sequence: CDR1 SNHLY, CDR2 FYNNEI. CDR3 length equals 14 residues. With 3 bases removed from V and 4 bases from J, the gap between germline ends came to 13 bases. In nucleotides, the CDR3 is TGTGCCAGCAGTGACGGCACCGGTGGATACGAGCAGTACTTC. It encodes CASSDGTGGYEQYF.

The V gene is TRBV11-3, the J gene TRBJ2-5, with a tentative D call TRBD2 (6 bases). V lost 4 bases and J 7 bases, leaving 16 bases between the germline ends. Germline CDR1 SGHNT, CDR2 YENEEA. The CDR3 contains 14 residues. CDR3 bases: TGTGCCAGCAGCTCCCTCGGGGGAGCTGGGACCCAGTACTTC. Translated, it gives CASSSLGGAGTQYF.

This chain joins TRBV7-2 and TRBJ2-1, with 11 bases identical to TRBD2. Trimming removed 5 bases from V and 4 bases from J; junction bases left unmatched: 7. The CDR3 totals 16 residues. In germline, CDR1 is SGHTA, CDR2 FQGNSA. CDR3 amino acids: CASSRTGTSGYNEQFF. CDR3 coding DNA: TGTGCCAGCAGCCGTACCGGGACTAGCGGTTACAATGAGCAGTTCTTC.

This clone was counted only a few times. The rearrangement uses TRBV6-5 and TRBJ1-2; 7 bases align to TRBD1. The CDR3 loop spans 15 amino acids. Germline V gene lookup returns CDR1 MNHEY and CDR2 SVGAGI. V lost 6 bases, J lost 4 bases, and 11 bases stayed unmatched. In DNA form, the CDR3 reads TGTGCCAGCAGGTCCCAGGGACAGATCTTCTATGGCTACACCTTC. This translates into CASRSQGQIFYGYTF.